These 10 T cell receptor beta chains share one sample of origin, sequenced in a study of a mutant IDH1 vaccine in newly diagnosed glioma. Their antigen targets remain unknown. Indicated time point: week 23, last vaccination. Doses of 300 ug of mutant IDH1 20-mer peptide were given with topical imiquimod. The repertoire was sequenced with immunoSEQ multiplex PCR; TCRdb's copy has only in-frame clones and lacks some. The table records tens of thousands of clones, about four fifths of them present only once. Sequencing used PBMCs, obtained from a glioma patient whose treatment included an IDH1 peptide vaccine. The source of these receptors is a man aged 35 to 55 with glioma.

This chain links TRBV7-9 with TRBJ1-4; unclear D gene. Germline V gene lookup returns CDR1 SEHNR and CDR2 FQNEAQ (reference sequence). The CDR3 is 10 amino acids. Trimming took 8 bases from V and 5 from J, leaving 3 bases between them. As DNA, the CDR3 is TGTGCCAGCGGAAATGAAAAACTGTTTTTT. It is translated as CASGNEKLFF.

The rearrangement uses TRBV4-1 and TRBJ2-2; tentatively, D is TRBD1 (5 bases). This CDR3 has 14 amino acids. Looked up from germline, CDR1 is MGHRA and CDR2 is YSYEKL. Trimming left V 4 bases short and J 7 bases short, with 13 bases between. CDR3 nucleotides: TGCGCCAGCAGCCTCTCCAGGGTGGACGGGGAGCTGTTTTTT. This translates into CASSLSRVDGELFF.

The chain joins TRBV12-5 to TRBJ1-5; possibly TRBD1 for D (5 bases). Germline assignment: CDR1 LGHNT and CDR2 FRNRAP. Trimming left V 2 bases short and J 6 bases short, with 11 bases between. CDR3 length: 14 amino acids. The CDR3 spells CASGLSGGGQPQHF. In nucleotides, the CDR3 is TGTGCTAGTGGTTTGTCCGGGGGGGGTCAGCCCCAGCATTTT.

This clone was seen a handful of times. This rearrangement joins TRBV19 to TRBJ1-5; D ambiguous. V lost 2 bases to trimming and J lost 6 bases, with 11 bases between them. The CDR3 is made up of 14 amino acids. Germline V CDR1 and CDR2: LNHDA, SQIVND (reference sequence). The CDR3 loop reads CASSIPTDGQPQHF. In DNA, the CDR3 is TGTGCCAGTAGTATACCCACGGACGGTCAGCCCCAGCATTTT.

V is TRBV2 and J is TRBJ2-3; D remains unclear. The germline gives CDR1 SNHLY, CDR2 FYNNEI. The CDR3 loop spans 14 amino acids. V shed 2 bases and J shed 6 bases, with 12 bases lying between them. CDR3 region: CASSESLAADTQYF. CDR3 coding DNA: TGTGCCAGCAGTGAAAGTTTGGCAGCGGATACGCAGTATTTT.

The chain employs TRBV7-9 and TRBJ1-2; 8 nucleotides agree with TRBD1. This CDR3 contains 14 residues. With V trimmed by 6 bases and J by 8 bases, 11 bases remained unmatched. Germline V lookup: CDR1 SEHNR, CDR2 FQNEAQ (reference sequence). CDR3 amino acids: CASSYPGQARGYTF. Written as DNA, the CDR3 is TGTGCCAGCAGTTATCCGGGACAGGCACGGGGCTACACCTTC.

V gene TRBV7-2 combines with J gene TRBJ1-1; unclear D gene. CDR1 SGHTA and CDR2 FQGNSA come from the germline V gene. The CDR3 contains 13 residues. Deletions cut 4 bases from V and 0 bases from J, with 6 bases between. This CDR3 reads CASSSRMNTEAFF. The CDR3 DNA follows: TGTGCCAGCAGCTCTCGGATGAACACTGAAGCTTTCTTT.

The rearrangement uses TRBV5-4 and TRBJ2-2, with D uncertain. Trimming pared 4 bases from V and 0 bases from J, leaving 16 bases between. This CDR3 is 17 amino acids long. CDR1 and CDR2 from the germline V gene are SGHNT and YYREEE (reference sequence). The CDR3 loop is CASSLRLALSNTGELFF. The CDR3 region has the DNA TGTGCCAGCAGCCTTCGTTTGGCTCTCTCGAACACCGGGGAGCTGTTTTTT.

V gene TRBV5-8 combines with J gene TRBJ2-5, with 7 nucleotides matching TRBD2. CDR3 size: 13 residues. CDR1 and CDR2 (germline): SGHTS, YDEGEE. V lost 5 bases, J lost 9 bases, and 10 bases stayed unmatched. DNA for the CDR3: TGTGCCAGCAGTTCTGGACTAGATAAAGCCCAGTACTTC. Protein: CASSSGLDKAQYF.

This clone was recorded once. This sequence joins TRBV6-5 and TRBJ2-2; D is unclear. This CDR3 has 13 amino acids. Trimming took 4 bases from V and 6 from J, leaving 9 bases between them. CDR1 MNHEY and CDR2 SVGAGI come from the germline V gene. The CDR3 coding sequence is TGTGCCAGCAGTTTAGAGGAAGCCGGGGAGCTGTTTTTT. It encodes CASSLEEAGELFF.